The clone carrying this T cell receptor beta chain has just a few counts. The sample belongs to a study of beta chain features in type 1 diabetes. Reverse transcription of all isolated RNA meant that expressed TCRB transcripts were sequenced. An average of approximately 970,000 reads was obtained from stem cell-like memory T cell samples. Here immunoSEQ multiplex PCR was the method, and the copy in TCRdb shows in-frame clones only, minus some. The data contain tens of thousands of clones, roughly a third of them singletons. Sorting based on CD45RO/CCR7/CD25/CD127/CD95/CD27 separated CD4+ naive, central memory, regulatory and stem cell-like memory cells. Trimming removed 11 bases from V and 2 bases from J, with 20 bases in between. The CDR3 is made up of 15 amino acids. CDR1 is SEHNR, CDR2 FQNEAQ, per germline (reference sequence).

The source of this sequence is a woman aged 18-29 years in good health. The sequencing sample was made of stem cell memory CD4+ T cells from blood. This chain uses TRBV7-9 with TRBJ2-3; a possible D gene is TRBD1 (6 bases). In DNA, the CDR3 is TGTGCCTGTGGCAACCGGGACATCCTCACAGATACGCAGTATTTT. The encoded protein is CACGNRDILTDTQYF. Full variable domain (outside the CDR3, taken from reference TRBV7-9 and TRBJ2-3): DTGVSQNPRHKITKRGQNVTFRCDPISEHNRLYWYRQTLGQGPEFLTYFQNEAQLEKSRLLSDRFSAERPKGSFSTLEIQRTEQGDSAMYLCACGNRDILTDTQYFGPGTRLTVL.